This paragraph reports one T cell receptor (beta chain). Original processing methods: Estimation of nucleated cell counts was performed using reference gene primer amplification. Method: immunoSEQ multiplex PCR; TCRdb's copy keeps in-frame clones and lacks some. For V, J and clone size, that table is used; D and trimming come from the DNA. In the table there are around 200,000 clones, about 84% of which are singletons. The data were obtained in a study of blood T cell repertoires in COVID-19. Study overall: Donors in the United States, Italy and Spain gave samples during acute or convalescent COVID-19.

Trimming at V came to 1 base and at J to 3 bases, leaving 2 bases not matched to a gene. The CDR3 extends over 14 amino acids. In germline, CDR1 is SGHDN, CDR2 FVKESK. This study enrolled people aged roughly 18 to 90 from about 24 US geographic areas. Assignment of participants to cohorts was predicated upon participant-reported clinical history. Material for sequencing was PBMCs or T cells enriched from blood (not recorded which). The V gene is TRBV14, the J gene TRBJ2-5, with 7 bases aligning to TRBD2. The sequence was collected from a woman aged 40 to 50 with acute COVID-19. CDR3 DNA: TGTGCCAGCAGCCAAGTGGGGGGGAAAGAGACCCAGTACTTC. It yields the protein CASSQVGGKETQYF.